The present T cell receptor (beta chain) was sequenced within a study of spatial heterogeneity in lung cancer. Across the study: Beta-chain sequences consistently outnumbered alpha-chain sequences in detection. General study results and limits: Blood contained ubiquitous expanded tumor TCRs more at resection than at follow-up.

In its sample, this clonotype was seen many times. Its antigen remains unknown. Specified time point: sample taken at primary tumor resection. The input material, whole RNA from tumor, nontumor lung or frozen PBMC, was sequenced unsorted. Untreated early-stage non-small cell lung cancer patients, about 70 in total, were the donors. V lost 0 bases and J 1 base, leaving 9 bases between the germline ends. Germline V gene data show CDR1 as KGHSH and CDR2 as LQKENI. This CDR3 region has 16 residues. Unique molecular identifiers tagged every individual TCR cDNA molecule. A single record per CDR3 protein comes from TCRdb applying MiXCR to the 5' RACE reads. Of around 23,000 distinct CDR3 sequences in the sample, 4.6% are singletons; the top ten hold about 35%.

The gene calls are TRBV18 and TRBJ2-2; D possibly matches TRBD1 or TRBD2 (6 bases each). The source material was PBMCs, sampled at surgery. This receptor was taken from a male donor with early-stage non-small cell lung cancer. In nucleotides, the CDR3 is TGTGCCAGCTCACCACCCGGGGGCCGGAACACCGGGGAGCTGTTTTTT. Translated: CASSPPGGRNTGELFF.